The source of this T cell receptor beta chain is a study of T cell changes during pregnancy in multiple sclerosis. CDR1 and CDR2 (germline): MNHEY, SVGAGI. There are 14 residues in the CDR3. Trimming left V 6 bases short and J 7 bases short, with 13 bases between. Clones were read by immunoSEQ multiplex PCR, and TCRdb kept only the in-frame ones, dropping some. Counted here are more than 70,000 clones, roughly nine tenths occurring once; the ten biggest clones make up 1.5% to 2%. The sample here was peripheral blood, taken after pregnancy. The source is a female donor in good health, enrolled as a control in a pregnancy study. This chain links TRBV6-5 with TRBJ1-6, with D possibly being TRBD1 (6 bases). CDR3 region: CASSPGRGNSPLHF. The CDR3 nucleotides read TGTGCCAGCAGCCCCGGGAGGGGGAATTCACCCCTCCACTTT.